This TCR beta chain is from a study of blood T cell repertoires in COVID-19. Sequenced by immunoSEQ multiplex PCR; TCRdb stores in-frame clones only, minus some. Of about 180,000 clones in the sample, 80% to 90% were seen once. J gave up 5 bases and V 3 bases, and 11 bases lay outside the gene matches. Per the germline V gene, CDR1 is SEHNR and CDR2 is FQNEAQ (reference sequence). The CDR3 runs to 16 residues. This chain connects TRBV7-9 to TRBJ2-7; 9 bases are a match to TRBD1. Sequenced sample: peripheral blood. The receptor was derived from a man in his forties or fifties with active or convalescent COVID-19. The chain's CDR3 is CASSLNPGQGSHEQYF. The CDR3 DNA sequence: TGTGCCAGCAGCTTGAACCCGGGACAGGGTTCCCACGAGCAGTACTTC.